The clone carrying this T cell receptor (beta chain) showed up many times. One entry per CDR3 protein, called by TCRdb with MiXCR from the 5' RACE reads. The sample comprises approximately 600,000 distinct CDR3 sequences, around 7.4% of which are singletons, and less than 2% rests with the top ten. Trimming took 4 bases from V and 2 from J, leaving 18 bases between them. CDR3 length: 16 amino acids. CDR1 and CDR2 from the germline V gene are SGHRS and YFSETQ. The data stem from a study of identical twins. A further study also used this sample, focusing on yellow fever vaccine responses in identical twins.

The J gene is TRBJ1-2, the V gene TRBV5-1; D perhaps matches TRBD1 (6 bases). This TCR was sampled from a woman aged 18-30 years in good health. Sequenced sample: PBMCs. The CDR3 reads CASSLDRSAGNYGYTF. CDR3 coding DNA: TGCGCCAGCAGCCTGGACAGATCTGCAGGGAACTATGGCTACACCTTC.